The 8 T cell receptor beta chains reported below all come from one sample, sequenced in a study of T cells in Graves' hyperthyroidism and ophthalmopathy. TCR beta CDR3 regions were amplified from RNA transcripts. First-round RT-PCR targeting the TCR CDR3 was performed with the HTBI primer set. TCRdb re-analysed the multiplex PCR reads in MiXCR, keeping a single row per CDR3 protein. The table lists a few hundred thousand distinct CDR3 sequences, 35% to 55% of them singletons. What was sequenced was peripheral blood or thyroid tissue (not recorded which). These receptors were obtained from an adult woman with Graves' disease, either hyperthyroidism or ophthalmopathy (not recorded which).

This clonotype was detected many times. The genes are TRBV4-1 and TRBJ2-6; a possible D gene is TRBD2 (5 bases). Germline V gives CDR1 MGHRA, CDR2 YSYEKL. V was clipped by 1 base and J by 0 bases, with 10 bases between them. The length of the CDR3 is 17 residues. CDR3 amino acids: CASSQVGVGSGANVLTF. Here the CDR3 DNA reads TGCGCCAGCAGCCAAGTGGGAGTAGGCTCTGGGGCCAACGTCCTGACTTTC.

This clonotype was picked up one time. This may be a read error: a much more frequent sequence differs by one nucleotide. This chain connects TRBV5-1 to TRBJ2-2; 11 positions match TRBD2. This CDR3 contains 15 residues. Per the germline V gene, CDR1 is SGHRS and CDR2 is YFSETQ. The CDR3 loop is CAGSLLAGARGELFF. DNA for the CDR3: TGCGCCGGCAGCCTACTAGCGGGGGCCCGCGGGGAGCTGTTTTTT.

At least ten counts were recorded for this clonotype. The chain joins TRBV4-2 to TRBJ2-7, with 9 bases lining up with TRBD2. The CDR3 contains 15 residues. Losses at the gene ends were 0 bases for V and 5 bases for J; bases not matched to a gene: 5. Germline loops: CDR1 LGHNA, CDR2 YNFKEQ. Here the CDR3 DNA reads TGTGCCAGCAGCCAAGAAGGGACTAGCACCCACGAGCAGTACTTC. This translates into CASSQEGTSTHEQYF.

The sample holds many counts of this clonotype. This rearrangement joins TRBV20-1 to TRBJ1-4; TRBD1 is a possible D gene (5 bases). The CDR3 covers 13 residues. CDR1 DFQATT and CDR2 SNEGSKA come from the germline V gene (reference sequence). Trimming cost V 3 bases and J 5 bases, with 10 bases left between them. The CDR3 region is CSARGPSNEKLFF. The CDR3 DNA follows: TGCAGTGCTAGGGGACCCTCGAATGAAAAACTGTTTTTT.

The chain carries TRBV7-2 and TRBJ1-2; the D gene is possibly TRBD1 (5 bases). The CDR3 consists of 16 residues. The ends were cut back, 3 bases at V and 5 bases at J, with 19 bases in the middle. Germline CDR1 reads SGHTA; CDR2 reads FQGNSA. The chain's CDR3 is CASSFDGDSITYGYTF. The CDR3 DNA reads TGTGCCAGCAGCTTCGACGGAGACAGCATAACGTATGGCTACACCTTC.

The V and J genes are TRBV20-1 and TRBJ2-2; D gene ambiguous. Germline CDR1 and CDR2: DFQATT and SNEGSKA (reference sequence). The CDR3 spans 13 residues. V lost 5 bases and J lost 1, with 8 bases in between. The CDR3: CSAYSWNTGELFF. In nucleotides, the CDR3 is TGCAGTGCTTACAGTTGGAACACCGGGGAGCTGTTTTTT.

In this sample, this clonotype turned up many times. Written as DNA, the CDR3 is TGCGCCAGCAGTAAAAGGGCCCCACTCTCGTATGGCTACACCTTC. Protein product: CASSKRAPLSYGYTF. The chain is built from TRBV4-1 and TRBJ1-2; no clear D. V lost 6 bases and J lost 5, with 19 bases in between. The CDR3 is made up of 15 amino acids. The germline gives CDR1 MGHRA, CDR2 YSYEKL.

This chain links TRBV25-1 with TRBJ1-1, with TRBD1 matching 7 bases. With V trimmed by 1 base and J by 1 base, 3 bases remained unmatched. The CDR3 loop spans 15 amino acids. Germline V gene lookup returns CDR1 MGHDK and CDR2 SYGVNS. The CDR3 protein is CASSELAGGNTEAFF. CDR3 nucleotides: TGTGCCAGCAGTGAATTGGCAGGGGGGAACACTGAAGCTTTCTTT.